This T cell receptor beta chain was profiled in a study of blood T cell repertoires in COVID-19. On the study more broadly: Sources were T cells, B-cell-depleted T cells, or PBMCs; the material itself was cDNA or gDNA.

Seattle patients were enrolled while actively infected and followed longitudinally. This CDR3 region has 15 residues. Trimming pared 4 bases from V and 1 base from J, leaving 13 bases between. Germline CDR1 and CDR2: SGHAT and FQNNGV. Under the authors' procedure: Using reference gene primer amplification, nucleated cell counts were estimated. Repertoires were generated with immunoSEQ multiplex PCR, while TCRdb's copy carries only in-frame clones and drops some. The DNA gave D and trimming, while V, J and clone size come from that table. The sample has some 130,000 clones; around nine tenths are singletons.

The sequence was obtained from a woman aged 70-85 years with COVID-19, enrolled during active disease. The sequenced sample was peripheral blood. The rearrangement uses TRBV11-2 and TRBJ1-1, with TRBD1 as a possible D gene (5 bases). CDR3 in amino acids: CASSSPGLRNTEAFF. CDR3 DNA sequence: TGTGCCAGCAGCTCCCCAGGGTTAAGGAACACTGAAGCTTTCTTT.